The clone carrying this T cell receptor beta chain was counted ten times or more. Its antigen is undetermined. Read sequence stops 3 residues before the CDR3 end, and the germline J gene provides the missing end. This specimen belongs to a study of T cell clonality in common variable immunodeficiency. Caucasian heritage predominated among both patients and controls. Each donor provided 5 to 8 ml of heparinized whole blood. Study outcomes and limitations: CVID subjects had higher TCRbeta clonality than healthy controls, most marked in about a third.

TCRdb's table, derived via immunoSEQ multiplex PCR, lists solely in-frame clones and lacks some. The data show tens of thousands of clones, with none appearing a single time. The CDR3 spans 15 residues. J was trimmed by 4 bases and V by 1 base; bases with no gene match: 0. Germline lookup yields CDR1 SEHNR and CDR2 FQNEAQ (reference sequence). This TCR came from a person aged 18 to 70 in good health. The sample comprised peripheral blood mononuclear cells. The gene calls are TRBV7-9 and TRBJ2-1, with 11 bases identical to TRBD2. Partial CDR3 DNA: TGTGCCAGCAGCTTAGTAGCGGGAGGGTACAATGAG. It codes for CASSLVAGGYNE. The whole CDR3 is CASSLVAGGYNEQFF.